This T cell receptor (beta chain) emerged from a study of T cell responses to AZD1222 COVID-19 vaccine. Regarding this clone: Antigen specificity is unknown.

Only in-frame clones appear in the TCRdb table, and some are missing; sequencing was by immunoSEQ multiplex PCR. The sample includes 150,000 or so clones, approximately 88% of them seen just once. Study-level points and caveats: Among the donors, most were white British and more were female, and clonal diversity was possibly underestimated. Recipients of AZD1222 seropositive at baseline numbered only 6 or 7.

Unmatched junction bases numbered 4, after V lost 3 bases and J lost 5 bases. This CDR3 is 14 amino acids long. In germline, CDR1 is LGHDT, CDR2 YNNKEL (reference sequence). The starting material was peripheral blood, obtained on day 0 of AZD1222 vaccination. V is TRBV3-1 (or the pseudogene TRBV3-2) and J is TRBJ2-3, with 8 nucleotides matching TRBD2. The sequence derives from an adult in good health. CDR3 DNA: TGTGCCAGCAGCCACCTAGCGGGTAGAGATACGCAGTATTTT. This translates into CASSHLAGRDTQYF.